What follows are 17 T cell receptor beta chains derived from one specimen sequenced in a study of shared clonotypes between healthy human individuals. Method: immunoSEQ multiplex PCR; TCRdb's copy keeps in-frame clones and lacks some. This table holds 630,000 or so clones, 95% to 98% found once. It was CD45RO-negative cells, positively selected for CCR7, that made up naive CD8 cells, with terminally differentiated effector memory CD45RA+ cells excluded. Sequencing used naive CD8+ T cells sorted from blood. The source is a man aged 25-45 years in good health.

The gene calls are TRBV23-1 and TRBJ2-3; D remains unclear. TRBV23-1 falls under the ORF class, with uncertain function. V lost 6 bases to trimming and J lost 5 bases, with 15 bases between them. The CDR3 has 14 amino acids. CDR3: CASRNRASRDTQYF. In DNA, the CDR3 is TGCGCCAGCAGGAACCGGGCCTCACGAGATACGCAGTATTTT.

The chain couples TRBV15 to TRBJ1-5; possible D gene TRBD1, 5 bases. V was cut by 4 bases and J by 4 bases, with 20 bases left in between. This CDR3 spans 17 amino acids. From germline, CDR1 is LNHNV and CDR2 YYDKDF (reference sequence). CDR3 coding DNA: TGTGCCACCAGCACGACAATGAAAAATGAGGGGAATCAGCCCCAGCATTTT. Protein product: CATSTTMKNEGNQPQHF.

The V and J genes are TRBV29-1 and TRBJ2-3; 9 nucleotides agree with TRBD2. The germline V gene has CDR1 SQVTM and CDR2 ANQGSEA. Losses at the gene ends were 4 bases for V and 5 bases for J; bases not matched to a gene: 10. The CDR3 length is 15 residues. The CDR3 sequence is CSVVDVAGAKDTQYF. CDR3 coding DNA: TGCAGCGTTGTCGACGTAGCGGGAGCCAAAGATACGCAGTATTTT.

The chain combines TRBV15 with TRBJ2-3; the D gene is possibly TRBD1 (6 bases). The germline gives CDR1 LNHNV, CDR2 YYDKDF (reference sequence). V lost 1 base to trimming and J lost 4 bases, with 9 bases between them. The CDR3 has 14 amino acids. DNA of the CDR3: TGTGCCACCAGCAGAGTGGGGGCCGCAGATACGCAGTATTTT. Translating it yields CATSRVGAADTQYF.

Here the CDR3 reads CASSLLAAGNEQFF. The CDR3 nucleotides are TGTGCCAGCAGCCTACTAGCGGCCGGTAATGAGCAGTTCTTC. The rearrangement uses TRBV7-6 and TRBJ2-1; 8 positions agree with TRBD2. The junction had 7 bases not matched to a gene; V was cut back by 5 bases and J by 7 bases. The CDR3 is 14 residues long. CDR1 is SGHVS and CDR2 is FNYEAQ in the germline V gene.

The chain combines TRBV14 with TRBJ2-7, with 7 bases matching TRBD1. The germline V gene encodes CDR1 SGHDN and CDR2 FVKESK. This CDR3 is 15 amino acids long. The trim removed 3 bases at V and 7 bases at J, leaving 12 bases unmatched. The CDR3 nucleotides read TGTGCCAGCAGCCATCTCAGGGGGTTCTTTGATGAGCAGTACTTC. Residues: CASSHLRGFFDEQYF.

The chain is built from TRBV11-2 and TRBJ2-7; TRBD1 aligns across 7 bases. V gave up 0 bases and J gave up 0 bases; unmatched junction bases: 8. The CDR3 consists of 17 residues. Germline CDR1 SGHAT, CDR2 FQNNGV. In DNA form, the CDR3 reads TGTGCCAGCAGCTTAGATCCGGGAACAGGGGCCTCCTACGAGCAGTACTTC. Its translation is CASSLDPGTGASYEQYF.

The CDR3 loop is CATSTPGQGPTGELFF. The CDR3 DNA sequence: TGTGCCACCTCGACCCCGGGACAGGGGCCCACCGGGGAGCTGTTTTTT. V gene TRBV18 combines with J gene TRBJ2-2; TRBD1 agrees at 10 bases. This CDR3 is built from 16 residues. With V trimmed by 10 bases and J by 4 bases, 12 bases remained unmatched. Germline CDR1 reads KGHSH; CDR2 reads LQKENI.

This chain uses TRBV27 with TRBJ1-5, with a weak D call TRBD1 (6 bases). The CDR3 is 16 amino acids. V dropped 1 base and J dropped 1 base, with 11 bases sitting between them. Germline CDR1 is MNHEY and CDR2 is SMNVEV (reference sequence). The CDR3 DNA follows: TGTGCCAGCAGTTTATATGGACAGAGCAGCAATCAGCCCCAGCATTTT. This gives the protein CASSLYGQSSNQPQHF.

The chain links TRBV28 to TRBJ2-3; D might be TRBD2 (5 bases). Trimming stripped 5 bases from V and 0 bases from J, with 12 bases between. The length of the CDR3 is 15 residues. Per the germline V gene, CDR1 is MDHEN and CDR2 is SYDVKM. The CDR3, as DNA: TGTGCCAGCAGTCCGCGGACTGGAAGCACAGATACGCAGTATTTT. It yields the protein CASSPRTGSTDTQYF.

V and J are TRBV15 and TRBJ2-3, with TRBD2 matching 7 bases. Germline lookup yields CDR1 LNHNV and CDR2 YYDKDF (reference sequence). The CDR3 sequence is 16 residues long. The junction had 7 bases not matched to a gene; V was cut back by 4 bases and J by 0 bases. CDR3 region: CATSTRLARSTDTQYF. CDR3 DNA: TGTGCCACCAGCACCAGACTAGCTCGTAGCACAGATACGCAGTATTTT.

For this clone: Other DNA sequences in the sample encode the same CDR3. This chain links TRBV11-2 with TRBJ2-7, with D unresolved. Trimming pared 2 bases from V and 1 base from J, leaving 9 bases between. Per the germline V gene, CDR1 is SGHAT and CDR2 is FQNNGV. CDR3 length: 14 amino acids. The CDR3 is CASSLSAGSYEQYF. The CDR3 DNA is TGTGCCAGCAGCTTATCGGCAGGTTCCTACGAGCAGTACTTC.

The sample holds a few counts of this clone. The V call is TRBV9, the J call TRBJ1-3, with 7 bases aligning to TRBD1. Losses at the gene ends were 7 bases for V and 4 bases for J; bases not matched to a gene: 11. CDR3 length: 15 residues. Germline V CDR1 and CDR2: SGDLS, YYNGEE. In DNA, the CDR3 is TGTGCCAGCCGAGAACAGGGGTGGTCCGGAAACACCATATATTTT. It codes for CASREQGWSGNTIYF.

In nucleotides, the CDR3 is TGCGCCAGCAGCTTCGCAGCGGGAGAATACGAGCAGTACTTC. Amino acid sequence: CASSFAAGEYEQYF. The J gene is TRBJ2-7, the V gene TRBV5-1, with TRBD2 matching over 8 bases. The CDR3 is 14 amino acids. Germline V CDR1 and CDR2: SGHRS, YFSETQ. V lost 2 bases, J lost 4 bases, and 5 bases stayed unmatched.

The chain joins TRBV7-9 to TRBJ2-7; unclear D gene. Germline V gives CDR1 SEHNR, CDR2 FQNEAQ (reference sequence). This CDR3 contains 14 residues. The germline V and J ends were trimmed by 1 base and 0 bases, with 7 bases remaining between them. DNA of the CDR3: TGTGCCAGCAGCTTAGACTTAAGCTCCTACGAGCAGTACTTC. It is translated as CASSLDLSSYEQYF.

The J gene is TRBJ2-1, the V gene TRBV27; TRBD2 agrees at 9 bases. With 2 bases clipped from V and 4 bases from J, the junction kept 3 bases outside the gene matches. The germline CDR1 and CDR2 sequences are MNHEY and SMNVEV (reference sequence). This CDR3 is 15 amino acids long. In DNA form, the CDR3 reads TGTGCCAGCAGTTTACTAGCGGGAACGTACAATGAGCAGTTCTTC. Encoded protein: CASSLLAGTYNEQFF.

The chain has TRBV13 and TRBJ2-7; no reliable D call. Germline CDR1 and CDR2: PRHDT and FYEKMQ (reference sequence). The ends were cut back, 3 bases at V and 4 bases at J, with 19 bases in the middle. The CDR3 has 16 amino acids. CDR3 protein: CASSFTKQEKPYEQYF. DNA of the CDR3: TGTGCCAGCAGCTTCACCAAGCAGGAGAAGCCGTACGAGCAGTACTTC.